The rows below give T cell receptor beta chains drawn from one sample of a study of CXCR3-negative and CXCR3-positive naive CD8 T cells. TCRdb processed the 5' RACE reads again and assigns one entry to each CDR3 protein, with no DNA. This table holds 150,000 to 180,000 distinct CDR3 sequences. What was sequenced was naive CXCR3+ CD8+ T cells from blood. These TCRs come from a human donor in good health. Some clones in this sample may be carry-over from other donors' samples. The CDR3 runs from the conserved cysteine through the conserved F or W. Fields, in order: J gene, V gene, CDR3 protein.

TRBJ2-2 TRBV20-1 CSARRRGSTGELFF
TRBJ1-1 TRBV9 CASSVFLNAEAFF
TRBJ2-7 TRBV20-1 CSARARLGPEQYF
TRBJ2-1 TRBV7-9 CASSLGADEQFF
TRBJ1-2 TRBV4-3 CVGSQDRSAPANYGYTF
TRBJ2-1 TRBV6-2/TRBV6-3 CASKGRGRNEQFF
TRBJ1-5 TRBV28 CASSLSAGDSNQPQHF
TRBJ2-3 TRBV4-1 CASSPVLSGEQVDTQYF
TRBJ2-7 TRBV24-1 CATSDRTGDEQYF
TRBJ2-7 TRBV3-1 CASCQWTSGYYEQYF
TRBJ2-5 TRBV27 CATSPLGKETQYF
TRBJ1-2 TRBV3-1 CASSQEGGRANYGYTF
TRBJ2-3 TRBV19 CASSIRMVSTDTQYF
TRBJ1-2 TRBV12-5 CASGVGGVLGYTF
TRBJ1-1 TRBV20-1 CSAPRRDQGTEAFF
TRBJ1-1 TRBV28 CASRTQRQGVPEAFF
TRBJ1-4 TRBV15 CATTQGGGTNEKLFF
TRBJ2-1 TRBV5-6 CASSLGIEVEQFF
TRBJ1-1 TRBV7-9 CASSPNRGYTEAFF
TRBJ2-5 TRBV6-2/TRBV6-3 CASSYNGLPTETQYF
TRBJ2-1 TRBV13 CASSSDYIPNEQFF
TRBJ2-7 TRBV27 CASSFSGAPYEQYF
TRBJ1-1 TRBV5-1 CASREPGHLSFF
TRBJ2-7 TRBV29-1 CSVEEDSYEQYF
TRBJ2-5 TRBV12-3/TRBV12-4 CASSLVENGKTQYF
TRBJ2-2 TRBV4-1 CASSQRLAGRATGELFF
TRBJ1-2 TRBV4-3 CASSQDPRTNYGYTF
TRBJ2-1 TRBV28 CASSPGLAYNEQFF
TRBJ1-2 TRBV5-1 CASSSQTARNGYTF
TRBJ2-4 TRBV7-9 CATDRGGLAGPLAKNIQYF
TRBJ1-5 TRBV5-5 CASSPGTDYSNQPQHF
TRBJ2-7 TRBV3-1 CASSPGPGYEQYF
TRBJ2-7 TRBV7-8 CASSLYPTGSIVDEQYF
TRBJ2-7 TRBV2 CASFWEEPYEQYF
TRBJ2-7 TRBV20-1 CSASSQGSSYEQYF
TRBJ1-1 TRBV5-6 CASSTGVFTEAFF
TRBJ1-5 TRBV15 CATSSRGARYSNQPQHF
TRBJ2-7 TRBV7-2 CASSLELSQGSSYEQYF
TRBJ2-1 TRBV7-9 CASSLRLAGVPGSYNEQFF
TRBJ1-1 TRBV12-3/TRBV12-4 CASSLTGPGLALGLNTEAFF
TRBJ1-1 TRBV9 CASSANGRNTEAFF
TRBJ1-4 TRBV2 CASLIKGGQPTNEKLFF
TRBJ2-7 TRBV28 CASRTLAGGSRNEQYF
TRBJ1-2 TRBV29-1 CSVESPGQENYGYTF
TRBJ2-7 TRBV29-1 CSVVGWASSYEQYF
TRBJ2-2 TRBV4-1 CASSHLYKPNTGELFF
TRBJ2-3 TRBV20-1 CSARETGADTQYF
TRBJ2-1 TRBV28 CASSSYRDTLGNEQFF
TRBJ2-3 TRBV7-2 CASTSSGDTQYF
TRBJ2-1 TRBV20-1 CSAINVNEQFF
TRBJ1-6 TRBV20-1 CSAGYTYLRDSPLHF
TRBJ2-1 TRBV24-1 CATSDSLVGGWDEQFF
TRBJ1-1 TRBV3-1 CASSSQVGVDTEAFF
TRBJ1-1 TRBV7-2 CASSLSIRGARTEAFF
TRBJ2-5 TRBV5-1 CASSWNPGTDGTQYF
TRBJ2-1 TRBV28 CASGVAGVRDEQFF
TRBJ2-1 TRBV4-1 CASSQDPGLSWNEQFF